A selection of T cell receptor beta chains follows, all from one sample in a study of cytomegalovirus exposure and HLA in healthy donors. Clones were read by immunoSEQ multiplex PCR, and TCRdb kept only the in-frame ones, dropping some. The sample lists under 100,000 clones, about 96% occurring once. Source material: PBMCs. All receptors derive from a woman in her late teens or twenties in good health and CMV-seronegative. Each CDR3 is given with its conserved first and last residue. A D gene is named only where the DNA matches it firmly.

TRBD2	TRBV7-9	TRBJ2-1	CASSTGGLADNEQFF
TRBD2	TRBV2	TRBJ2-1	CATIRLAGVQYEQFF
TRBD1	TRBV15	TRBJ2-7	CATSRVLFGDRGRGEQYF
-	TRBV7-2	TRBJ1-1	CASSLREFQSEAFF
-	TRBV27	TRBJ1-6	CASSLWAIPDNSPLHF
-	TRBV27	TRBJ1-1	CASSTQGRWTEAFF
-	TRBV27	TRBJ1-2	CASSFAGTNYGYTF
TRBD2	TRBV27	TRBJ2-1	CASSDGTSGSNEQFF
-	TRBV10-2	TRBJ1-4	CASSEGGEKLFF
TRBD1	TRBV7-9	TRBJ2-7	CASSFPGTGDEQYF
-	TRBV2	TRBJ2-7	CASSENGDEQYF
TRBD2	TRBV12-5	TRBJ2-3	CASGFAGGGTDTQYF
-	TRBV27	TRBJ2-7	CASSHGVGNYEQYF
TRBD2	TRBV11-2	TRBJ2-7	CASSLVRLAGSYEQYF
TRBD2	TRBV5-1	TRBJ2-7	CASSLGLAGEPAKEQYF
-	TRBV30	TRBJ1-6	CAWSVQETAPLHF
TRBD1	TRBV5-1	TRBJ2-1	CASCTQGQWMDEQFF
TRBD1	TRBV18	TRBJ1-3	CASSSDRVGGNTIYF
-	TRBV19	TRBJ1-4	CASSSTGAGAEKLFF
TRBD1	TRBV19	TRBJ2-7	CASSRTGGGYEQYF
-	TRBV1	TRBJ2-7	CTSSQDLTSGRSTGYEQYF
-	TRBV2	TRBJ1-5	CASSSAGGYSNQPQHF
TRBD2	TRBV28	TRBJ2-1	CASSFSGIILNEQFF
-	TRBV6-1	TRBJ2-3	CASIPRSGTDTQYF
TRBD1	TRBV6-5	TRBJ2-7	CASSYQGGQGKYEQYF
-	TRBV6-1	TRBJ2-7	CASSERGSSYEQYF
-	TRBV15	TRBJ2-3	CATSRGRTGTDTQYF
TRBD2	TRBV5-1	TRBJ2-3	CASSSPLGEGPDTQYF
TRBD2	TRBV6-4	TRBJ2-1	CASSDWGLAGVHEQFF
-	TRBV18	TRBJ1-2	CASSPRTGLDGYTF
TRBD2	TRBV5-4	TRBJ2-7	CASSPGLALLYEQYF
TRBD2	TRBV6-4	TRBJ2-1	CASSDSGGSYEQFF
TRBD2	TRBV7-6	TRBJ2-1	CASSLGLAGGYNEQFF
TRBD1	TRBV7-8	TRBJ1-3	CASSLAQGAGNTIYF
-	TRBV11-1	TRBJ1-2	CASSPRITANYGYTF
TRBD1	TRBV7-9	TRBJ1-1	CASSLGQGNTEAFF
-	TRBV19	TRBJ2-5	CASSILARAGETQYF
TRBD1	TRBV7-9	TRBJ1-4	CASSPRTGREKLFF
-	TRBV28	TRBJ2-2	CASSPSRWNTGELFF
-	TRBV5-1	TRBJ2-3	CASSLVGNAGLGDTQYF
-	TRBV5-1	TRBJ2-7	CASSFLAGSFYEQYF
TRBD2	TRBV9	TRBJ2-3	CASSVEAGGVGSTDTQYF
-	TRBV6-1	TRBJ2-2	CASSEVTGNTGELFF
TRBD1	TRBV10-3	TRBJ1-2	CAITTGTGDRSGGYTF
TRBD1	TRBV4-1	TRBJ2-1	CASSQRVISGTGGIDEQFF
TRBD2	TRBV7-2	TRBJ2-7	CASSLEAWASGRLYEQYF
TRBD2	TRBV7-7	TRBJ2-3	CASSTKLANNKTSTDTQYF
TRBD2	TRBV6-6	TRBJ2-7	CASTLTSGRSDEQYF
-	TRBV4-1	TRBJ1-1	CASSQDERGYTEAFF
-	TRBV7-9	TRBJ2-3	CASSSTQPPQYF
TRBD2	TRBV29-1	TRBJ2-7	CSARTSGTYEQYF
-	TRBV5-1	TRBJ2-1	CASSRVTIPNEQFF